Presented here are 2 T cell receptor beta chains from one specimen sequenced in a study of CD8+CD57+ T cells in acquired aplastic anemia. The sequenced patients had an expansion of CD8+CD57+ cells seen by flow cytometry. According to the study, genomic DNA was the template for TCR beta VDJ and CDR3 profiling. Each CDR3 protein is one row after TCRdb ran MiXCR on the reads. The table shows just over 150,000 distinct CDR3 sequences, with around 52% occurring only once. Sample: sorted CD4+, CD8+, or CD8+CD57+ T cells (not recorded which) from PBMCs. These receptors came from a human donor with aplastic anemia.

In this sample, this clonotype turned up once. J is TRBJ2-7 and V is TRBV20-1; 11 bases are a match to TRBD1. The CDR3 is 16 residues long. From germline, CDR1 is DFQATT and CDR2 SNEGSKA (reference sequence). With V trimmed by 5 bases and J by 7 bases, 16 bases remained unmatched. The CDR3 loop reads CSAYIPGQGERGEQYF. The CDR3 bases are TGCAGTGCTTACATACCGGGACAGGGGGAGCGGGGGGAGCAGTACTTC.

V is TRBV11-2 and J is TRBJ1-6; a possible D gene is TRBD1 (5 bases). V was shortened by 9 bases and J by 8 bases, with 23 bases between the two germline ends. The CDR3 extends over 16 amino acids. CDR1 SGHAT and CDR2 FQNNGV come from the germline V gene. DNA for the CDR3: TGTGCCAGTATCCGGCAGGTTACGGGGGGAGATTCACCCCTCCACTTT. Protein: CASIRQVTGGDSPLHF.